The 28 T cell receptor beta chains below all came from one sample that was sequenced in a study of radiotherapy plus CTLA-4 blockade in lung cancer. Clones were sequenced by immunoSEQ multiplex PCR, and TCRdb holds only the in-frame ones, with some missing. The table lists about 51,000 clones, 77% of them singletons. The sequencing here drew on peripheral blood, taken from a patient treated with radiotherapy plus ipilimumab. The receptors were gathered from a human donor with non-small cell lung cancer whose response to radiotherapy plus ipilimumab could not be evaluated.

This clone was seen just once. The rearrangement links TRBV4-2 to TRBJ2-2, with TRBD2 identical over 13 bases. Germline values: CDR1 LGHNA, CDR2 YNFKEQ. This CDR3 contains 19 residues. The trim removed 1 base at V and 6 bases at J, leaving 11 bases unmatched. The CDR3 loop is CASSQALKPGTSGAGELFF. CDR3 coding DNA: TGTGCCAGCAGCCAAGCCCTCAAGCCAGGGACTAGCGGGGCCGGGGAGCTGTTTTTT.

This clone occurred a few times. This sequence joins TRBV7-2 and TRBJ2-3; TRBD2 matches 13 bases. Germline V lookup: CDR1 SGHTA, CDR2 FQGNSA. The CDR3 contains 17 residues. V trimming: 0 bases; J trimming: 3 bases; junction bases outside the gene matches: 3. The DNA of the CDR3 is TGTGCCAGCAGCTTAGCCGGGACTAGCGGGGAGACAGATACGCAGTATTTT. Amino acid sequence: CASSLAGTSGETDTQYF. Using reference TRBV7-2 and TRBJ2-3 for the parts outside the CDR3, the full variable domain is GAGVSQSPSNKVTEKGKDVELRCDPISGHTALYWYRQSLGQGLEFLIYFQGNSAPDKSGLPSDRFSAERTGGSVSTLTIQRTQQEDSAVYLCASSLAGTSGETDTQYFGPGTRLTVL.

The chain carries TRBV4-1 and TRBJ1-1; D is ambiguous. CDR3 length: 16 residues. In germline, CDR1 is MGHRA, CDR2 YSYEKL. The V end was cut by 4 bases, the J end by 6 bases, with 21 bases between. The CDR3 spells CASSLPTGRVGAEAFF. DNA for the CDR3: TGCGCCAGCAGCCTCCCGACGGGGAGGGTGGGTGCTGAAGCTTTCTTT.

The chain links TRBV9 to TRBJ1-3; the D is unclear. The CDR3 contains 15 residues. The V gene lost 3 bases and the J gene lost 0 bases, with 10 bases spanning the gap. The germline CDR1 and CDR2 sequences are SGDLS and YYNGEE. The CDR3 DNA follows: TGTGCCAGCAGCGCCTCCCAGGCCTCTGGAAACACCATATATTTT. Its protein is CASSASQASGNTIYF.

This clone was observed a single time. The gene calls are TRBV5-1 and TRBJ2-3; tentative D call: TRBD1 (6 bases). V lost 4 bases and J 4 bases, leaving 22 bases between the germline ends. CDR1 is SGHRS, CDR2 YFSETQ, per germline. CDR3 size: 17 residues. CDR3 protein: CASSRTLRTVLADTQYF. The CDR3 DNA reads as TGCGCCAGCAGCAGAACCCTCAGGACAGTCTTAGCAGATACGCAGTATTTT.

The CDR3 reads CAWEGTGDSYEQYF. DNA of the CDR3: TGTGCCTGGGAAGGGACAGGGGACTCCTACGAGCAGTACTTC. V usage is TRBV30 and J usage is TRBJ2-7, with 10 nucleotides matching TRBD1. V shed 5 bases and J 0 bases; nucleotides not matched to a gene: 4. The CDR3 has 14 residues. Germline-derived CDR1 and CDR2 are GTSNPN and SVGIG (reference sequence).

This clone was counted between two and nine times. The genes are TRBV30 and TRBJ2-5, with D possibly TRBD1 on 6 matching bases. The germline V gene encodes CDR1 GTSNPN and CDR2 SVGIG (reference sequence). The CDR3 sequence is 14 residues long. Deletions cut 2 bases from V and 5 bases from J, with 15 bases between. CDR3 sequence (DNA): TGTGCCTGGAGTCCTTGGACAGAAGGGGAGACCCAGTACTTC. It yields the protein CAWSPWTEGETQYF.

CDR3 nucleotides: TGCGCCAGTCCTTGCGGGGTCTCTGGAAACACCATATATTTT. This translates into CASPCGVSGNTIYF. The V and J genes are TRBV10-1 and TRBJ1-3; D is unresolved. The length of the CDR3 is 14 residues. Germline loops: CDR1 WNHNN, CDR2 SYGVQD (reference sequence). V lost 9 bases and J lost 0, with 12 bases in between.

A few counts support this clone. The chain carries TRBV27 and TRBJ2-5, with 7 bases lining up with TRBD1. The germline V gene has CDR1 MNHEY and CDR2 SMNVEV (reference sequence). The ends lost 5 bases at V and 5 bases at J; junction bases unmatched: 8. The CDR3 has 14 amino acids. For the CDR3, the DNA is TGTGCCAGCAGTGCGGACAGGTTTAGGGAGACCCAGTACTTC. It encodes CASSADRFRETQYF.

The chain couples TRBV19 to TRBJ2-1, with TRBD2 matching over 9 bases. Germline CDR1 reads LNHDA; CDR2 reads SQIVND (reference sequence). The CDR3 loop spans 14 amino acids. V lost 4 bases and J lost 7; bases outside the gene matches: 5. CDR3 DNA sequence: TGTGCCAGTAGTAGGTGGCTAGCGGGAAATGAGCAGTTCTTC. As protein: CASSRWLAGNEQFF.

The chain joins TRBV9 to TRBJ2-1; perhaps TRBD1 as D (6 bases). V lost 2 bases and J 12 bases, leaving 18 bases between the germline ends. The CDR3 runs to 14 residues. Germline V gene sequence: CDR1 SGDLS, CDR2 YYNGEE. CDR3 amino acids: CASSVGAGRGGQFF. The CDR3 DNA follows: TGTGCCAGCAGCGTGGGGGCTGGAAGGGGTGGGCAGTTCTTC.

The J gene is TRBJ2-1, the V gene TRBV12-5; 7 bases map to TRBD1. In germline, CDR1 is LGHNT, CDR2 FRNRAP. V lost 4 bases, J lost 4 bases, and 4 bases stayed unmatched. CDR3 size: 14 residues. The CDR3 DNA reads TGTGCTAGTGGTTGGACAGGTCTTTACAATGAGCAGTTCTTC. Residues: CASGWTGLYNEQFF. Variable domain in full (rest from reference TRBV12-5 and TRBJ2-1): DARVTQTPRHKVTEMGQEVTMRCQPILGHNTVFWYRQTMMQGLELLAYFRNRAPLDDSGMPKDRFSAEMPDATLATLKIQPSEPRDSAVYFCASGWTGLYNEQFFGPGTRLTVL.

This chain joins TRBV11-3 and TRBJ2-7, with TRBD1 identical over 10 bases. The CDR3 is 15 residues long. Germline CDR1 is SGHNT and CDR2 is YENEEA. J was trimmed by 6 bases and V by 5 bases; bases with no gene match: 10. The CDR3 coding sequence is TGTGCCAGCAGCGTGGCCGGACAGGGGGACGTCGAGCAGTACTTC. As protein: CASSVAGQGDVEQYF.

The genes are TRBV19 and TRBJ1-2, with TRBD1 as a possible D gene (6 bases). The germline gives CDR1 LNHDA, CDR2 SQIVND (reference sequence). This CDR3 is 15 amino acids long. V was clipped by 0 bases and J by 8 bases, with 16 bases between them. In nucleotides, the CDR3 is TGTGCCAGTAGTATAGAAGGCAACAGGGCCCTGGGCTACACCTTC. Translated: CASSIEGNRALGYTF.

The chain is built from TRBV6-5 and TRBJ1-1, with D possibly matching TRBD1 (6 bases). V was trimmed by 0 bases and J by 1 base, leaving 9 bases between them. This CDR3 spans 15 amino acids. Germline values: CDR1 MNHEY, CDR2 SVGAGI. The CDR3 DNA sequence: TGTGCCAGCAGTTACTCGGGGGCCTCGAACACTGAAGCTTTCTTT. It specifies CASSYSGASNTEAFF.

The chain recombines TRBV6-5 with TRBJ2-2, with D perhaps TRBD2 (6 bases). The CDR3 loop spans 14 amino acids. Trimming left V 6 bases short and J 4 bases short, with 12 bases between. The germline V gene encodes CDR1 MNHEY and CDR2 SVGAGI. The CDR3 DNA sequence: TGTGCCAGCAGAGGAGGGCTTTCCACCGGGGAGCTGTTTTTT. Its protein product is CASRGGLSTGELFF.

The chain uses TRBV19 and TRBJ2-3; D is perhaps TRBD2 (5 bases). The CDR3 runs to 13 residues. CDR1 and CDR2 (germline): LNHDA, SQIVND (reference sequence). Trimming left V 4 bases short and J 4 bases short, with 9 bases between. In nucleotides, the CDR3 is TGTGCCAGTAGTACGCTAGCTGCAGATACGCAGTATTTT. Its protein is CASSTLAADTQYF.

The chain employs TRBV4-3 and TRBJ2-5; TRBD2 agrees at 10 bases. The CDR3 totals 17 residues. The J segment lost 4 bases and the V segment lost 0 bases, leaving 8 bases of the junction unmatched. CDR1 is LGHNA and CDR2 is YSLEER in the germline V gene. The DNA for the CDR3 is TGCGCCAGCAGCCAAGATCGGGGAGCGGGAGGGCCAGAGACCCAGTACTTC. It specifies CASSQDRGAGGPETQYF.

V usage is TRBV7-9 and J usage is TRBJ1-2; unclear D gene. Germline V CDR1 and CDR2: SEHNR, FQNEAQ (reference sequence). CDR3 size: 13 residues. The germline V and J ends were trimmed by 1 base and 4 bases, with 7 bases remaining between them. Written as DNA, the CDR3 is TGTGCCAGCAGCTTAGTACAGTTCTATGGCTACACCTTC. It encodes CASSLVQFYGYTF.

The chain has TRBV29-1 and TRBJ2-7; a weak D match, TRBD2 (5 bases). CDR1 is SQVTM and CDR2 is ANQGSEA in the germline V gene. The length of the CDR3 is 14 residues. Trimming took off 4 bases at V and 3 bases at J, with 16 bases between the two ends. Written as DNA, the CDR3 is TGCAGCGTTGGGACCCCGGGGATATTCTACGAGCAGTACTTC. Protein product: CSVGTPGIFYEQYF.

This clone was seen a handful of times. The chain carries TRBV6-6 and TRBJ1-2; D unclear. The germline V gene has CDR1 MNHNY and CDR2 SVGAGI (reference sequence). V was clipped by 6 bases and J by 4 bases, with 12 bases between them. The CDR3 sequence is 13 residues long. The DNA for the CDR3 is TGTGCCAGCAGCGCCGATGGGAGCTATGGCTACACCTTC. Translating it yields CASSADGSYGYTF.

This CDR3 is CASSSRRAFRGNGYTF. The DNA of the CDR3 is TGTGCCAGCAGCTCTAGACGGGCTTTCCGGGGGAATGGCTACACCTTC. V and J are TRBV7-8 and TRBJ1-2, with a possible D match to TRBD1 (5 bases). Trimming removed 4 bases at V and 6 bases at J, with 21 bases between. CDR1 and CDR2 from the germline V gene are SGHVS and FQNEAQ. This CDR3 region has 16 residues.

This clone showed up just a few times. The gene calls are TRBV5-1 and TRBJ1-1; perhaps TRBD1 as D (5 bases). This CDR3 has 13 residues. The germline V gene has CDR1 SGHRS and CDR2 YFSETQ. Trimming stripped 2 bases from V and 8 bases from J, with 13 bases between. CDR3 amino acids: CASSLAGPDEAFF. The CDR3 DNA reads TGCGCCAGCAGCTTAGCAGGGCCGGACGAAGCTTTCTTT.

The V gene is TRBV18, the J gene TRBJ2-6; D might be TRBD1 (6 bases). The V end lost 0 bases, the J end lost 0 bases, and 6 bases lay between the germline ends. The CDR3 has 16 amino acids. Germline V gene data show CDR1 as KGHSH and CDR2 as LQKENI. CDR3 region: CASSPPQGSGANVLTF. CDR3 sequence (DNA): TGTGCCAGCTCACCACCACAGGGCTCTGGGGCCAACGTCCTGACTTTC.

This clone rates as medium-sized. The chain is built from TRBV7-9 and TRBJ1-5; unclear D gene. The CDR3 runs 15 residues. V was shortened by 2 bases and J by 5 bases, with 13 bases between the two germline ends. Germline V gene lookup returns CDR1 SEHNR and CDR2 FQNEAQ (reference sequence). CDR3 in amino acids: CASSLWSTGDQPQHF. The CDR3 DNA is TGTGCCAGCAGCTTATGGTCTACCGGGGATCAGCCCCAGCATTTT.

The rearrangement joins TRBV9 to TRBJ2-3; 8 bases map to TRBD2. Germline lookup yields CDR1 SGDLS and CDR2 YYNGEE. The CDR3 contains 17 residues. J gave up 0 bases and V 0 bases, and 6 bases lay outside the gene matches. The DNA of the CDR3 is TGTGCCAGCAGCGTAGCATCCACTAGCGGAAGCACAGATACGCAGTATTTT. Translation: CASSVASTSGSTDTQYF.

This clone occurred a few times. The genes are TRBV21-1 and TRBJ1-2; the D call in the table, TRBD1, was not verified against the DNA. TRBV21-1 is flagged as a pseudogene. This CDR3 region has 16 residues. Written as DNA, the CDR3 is TGTGCCAGCAGCTACGGATTGGAAGGGGCTAACTATGGCTACACCTTC. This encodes CASSYGLEGANYGYTF.

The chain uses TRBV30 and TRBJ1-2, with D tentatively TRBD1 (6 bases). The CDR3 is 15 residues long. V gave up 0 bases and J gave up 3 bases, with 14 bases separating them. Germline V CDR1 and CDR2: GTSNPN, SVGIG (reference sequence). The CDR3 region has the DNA TGTGCCTGGAGTGTACAGGCCGAGGGGGACTATGGCTACACCTTC. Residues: CAWSVQAEGDYGYTF.